This TCR beta chain was recorded in a study of T cells in women clearing cervical HPV infection. Study-wide results and limits: Cases and controls were distinguished at AUC about 0.8 by richness and V genes.

Clones were read by immunoSEQ multiplex PCR, and TCRdb kept only the in-frame ones, dropping some. This table holds about 32,000 clones. As concerns this clone: What it recognizes is unknown. The read terminates 3 residues ahead of where the CDR3 ends, so the germline J gene completes it. Other DNA sequences from this sample encode an identical CDR3 as well.

The CDR3 has 13 residues. V was cut by 2 bases and J by 1 base, with 5 bases left in between. Germline CDR1 SGHTA, CDR2 FQGNSA. The sequenced sample consisted of blood buffy coat. The TCR comes from a woman aged 18 to 75 with a cervical HPV16 infection that either progressed to CIN3+ or cleared (not recorded which). This chain joins TRBV7-2 and TRBJ1-1; no reliable D call. This chain's CDR3 is CASSLRANTEAFF. Partial CDR3 DNA: TGTGCCAGCAGCTTAAGGGCGAACACTGAA.